Below are 17 T cell receptor beta chains sequenced from a single sample in a study of blood T cell repertoires in COVID-19 (dated by TCRdb to the early 2020s). Library construction relied on the immunoSEQ multiplex PCR assay. The immuneACCESS repertoire file appears here via TCRdb, limited to in-frame rearrangements. These files lack a portion of the clones; in checked studies, under half of the deficit traces to unresolved V genes, and the cause of the others is not known. This sample gives 100,000 to 150,000 clones in total; roughly 69% of them show up just once. The top ten clonotypes cover roughly 2% of the sample. The specimen sequenced was peripheral blood. The receptor set was obtained from a woman aged 70 to 79 with acute or convalescent COVID-19.

The chain combines TRBV9 with TRBJ2-1, with 7 bases identical to TRBD1. The CDR3 has 16 residues. Trimming cost V 0 bases and J 9 bases; bases outside gene matches: 12. Germline V gene sequence: CDR1 SGDLS, CDR2 YYNGEE. Here the CDR3 reads CASSVEFRGTLGEQFF. CDR3 in DNA: TGTGCCAGCAGCGTAGAGTTCAGGGGGACCCTCGGTGAGCAGTTCTTC.

The chain employs TRBV28 and TRBJ2-5, with 10 bases matching TRBD1. Trimming at V came to 6 bases and at J to 6 bases, leaving 7 bases not matched to a gene. This CDR3 has 14 amino acids. Germline V CDR1 and CDR2: MDHEN, SYDVKM. DNA for the CDR3: TGTGCCAGCAGCTCCGGACAGGGGGGGAAGACCCAGTACTTC. Translating gives CASSSGQGGKTQYF.

The V gene is TRBV5-4, the J gene TRBJ2-2; D is possibly TRBD1 (5 bases). The germline V and J ends were trimmed by 4 bases and 1 base, with 14 bases remaining between them. Germline V gene sequence: CDR1 SGHNT, CDR2 YYREEE (reference sequence). The CDR3 is 16 amino acids. The CDR3 coding sequence is TGTGCCAGCAGCACCAAGCCGCAGGGGAACACCGGGGAGCTGTTTTTT. This sequence encodes CASSTKPQGNTGELFF. The full variable domain, completed using reference TRBV5-4 and TRBJ2-2, is ETGVTQSPTHLIKTRGQQVTLRCSSQSGHNTVSWYQQALGQGPQFIFQYYREEENGRGNFPPRFSGLQFPNYSSELNVNALELDDSALYLCASSTKPQGNTGELFFGEGSRLTVL.

The chain combines TRBV19 with TRBJ1-3; tentatively, D is TRBD1 (6 bases). V lost 5 bases and J 0 bases, leaving 23 bases between the germline ends. Germline assignment: CDR1 LNHDA and CDR2 SQIVND (reference sequence). The CDR3 runs to 19 residues. The CDR3 DNA sequence: TGTGCCAGTAGTTCGCCGGGACACACACCCACTCCCTCTGGAAACACCATATATTTT. This encodes CASSSPGHTPTPSGNTIYF.

Note on this clone: The same CDR3 also results from other DNA sequences found in this sample. This chain links TRBV18 with TRBJ1-5, with 8 nucleotides matching TRBD1. The V gene's germline CDR1 is KGHSH and CDR2 LQKENI. J was trimmed by 5 bases and V by 2 bases; bases with no gene match: 5. The CDR3 sequence is 15 residues long. CDR3 nucleotides: TGTGCCAGCTCACCAGGGCAGGGGGCCTATCAGCCCCAGCATTTT. It codes for CASSPGQGAYQPQHF.

V usage is TRBV11-3 and J usage is TRBJ1-1; D gene ambiguous. V was pared by 9 bases and J by 2 bases, with 16 bases between. This CDR3 region has 14 residues. Germline assignment: CDR1 SGHNT and CDR2 YENEEA. Here the CDR3 DNA reads TGTGCCAGAGACACCCGGCCCTATAACACTGAAGCTTTCTTT. It codes for CARDTRPYNTEAFF.

The chain recombines TRBV5-1 with TRBJ1-4, with 9 bases aligning to TRBD1. Germline CDR1 is SGHRS and CDR2 is YFSETQ. Trimming cost V 4 bases and J 5 bases; bases outside gene matches: 3. The CDR3 is 14 residues long. The CDR3 DNA reads TGCGCCAGCAGCCCACAGGGGGCGAATGAAAAACTGTTTTTT. The encoded protein is CASSPQGANEKLFF.

The chain uses TRBV27 and TRBJ1-5; D ambiguous. The V gene's germline CDR1 is MNHEY and CDR2 SMNVEV (reference sequence). Trimming took off 5 bases at V and 2 bases at J, with 4 bases between the two ends. The CDR3 has 12 amino acids. The CDR3 nucleotides are TGTGCCAGCAGTAGCGGCAATCAGCCCCAGCATTTT. Encoded protein: CASSSGNQPQHF.

The rearrangement joins TRBV2 to TRBJ1-2; TRBD1 matches 11 bases. Trimming at V came to 6 bases and at J to 4 bases, leaving 7 bases not matched to a gene. Germline values: CDR1 SNHLY, CDR2 FYNNEI. The CDR3 totals 15 residues. CDR3 DNA: TGTGCCAGCAGGCCCGGACAGGGGGCCACCTATGGCTACACCTTC. Protein sequence: CASRPGQGATYGYTF.

The chain joins TRBV5-6 to TRBJ2-3; perhaps TRBD2 as D (6 bases). Germline CDR1 and CDR2: SGHDT and YYEEEE. The V end lost 3 bases, the J end lost 0 bases, and 14 bases lay between the germline ends. CDR3 length: 16 amino acids. DNA for the CDR3: TGTGCCAGCAGCTCCATGGGGGGAGATAGCACAGATACGCAGTATTTT. Translated: CASSSMGGDSTDTQYF.

The chain uses TRBV6-4 and TRBJ1-6; D gene unclear. Germline V gene sequence: CDR1 MRHNA, CDR2 SNTAGT. Trimming shortened V by 6 bases and J by 6 bases, and 12 bases separated the two germline ends. CDR3 length equals 14 residues. The CDR3 here is CASSVSGINSPLHF. CDR3 sequence (DNA): TGTGCCAGCAGCGTTTCCGGGATTAATTCACCCCTCCACTTT.

In its sample, this clone was seen many times. The V gene is TRBV19, the J gene TRBJ2-2; the D is unclear. V shed 4 bases and J shed 7 bases, with 7 bases lying between them. This CDR3 has 12 amino acids. Germline V gene sequence: CDR1 LNHDA, CDR2 SQIVND (reference sequence). The CDR3 DNA follows: TGTGCCAGTAGTACCCAAAACGGGGAGCTGTTTTTT. This encodes CASSTQNGELFF.

The chain recombines TRBV18 with TRBJ2-6; 10 bases align to TRBD1. Unmatched junction bases numbered 13, after V lost 10 bases and J lost 4 bases. The CDR3 contains 17 residues. The germline V gene encodes CDR1 KGHSH and CDR2 LQKENI. CDR3 protein: CANKPGTGVSGANVLTF. In DNA, the CDR3 is TGTGCCAACAAACCCGGGACAGGGGTGAGCGGGGCCAACGTCCTGACTTTC.

The chain combines TRBV7-9 with TRBJ1-1; D gene ambiguous. The ends were cut back, 5 bases at V and 0 bases at J, with 13 bases in the middle. This CDR3 is built from 15 residues. Germline V gives CDR1 SEHNR, CDR2 FQNEAQ (reference sequence). The CDR3 nucleotides are TGTGCCAGCAGCCGGGGAGGTGTAATGAACACTGAAGCTTTCTTT. This gives the protein CASSRGGVMNTEAFF.

The V and J genes are TRBV5-4 and TRBJ2-7; D perhaps matches TRBD2 (5 bases). With 2 bases removed from V and 1 base from J, the gap between germline ends came to 7 bases. Germline assignment: CDR1 SGHNT and CDR2 YYREEE (reference sequence). This CDR3 region has 13 residues. Written as DNA, the CDR3 is TGTGCCAGCAGCTTCGGGGTATCCTACGAGCAGTACTTC. This translates into CASSFGVSYEQYF.

This clone has at least ten counts. This rearrangement joins TRBV5-4 to TRBJ2-7, with 10 bases aligning to TRBD1. The CDR3 is made up of 14 amino acids. V dropped 4 bases and J dropped 3; count of bases not matched to a gene: 4. The germline CDR1 and CDR2 sequences are SGHNT and YYREEE (reference sequence). DNA for the CDR3: TGTGCCAGCAGCCCGGGACAGGGGATCTACGAGCAGTACTTC. It encodes CASSPGQGIYEQYF.

The chain has TRBV7-9 and TRBJ1-2; tentative D call: TRBD1 (5 bases). This CDR3 has 15 amino acids. V was cut by 2 bases and J by 3 bases, with 13 bases left in between. Germline V lookup: CDR1 SEHNR, CDR2 FQNEAQ (reference sequence). CDR3 sequence reads: CASSLSDGGDYGYTF. The DNA of the CDR3 is TGTGCCAGCAGCTTATCGGATGGGGGGGACTATGGCTACACCTTC.